This passage covers 9 T cell receptor beta chains from one sample sequenced in a study of blood T cells in healthy people across ages. Then a second PCR, running roughly 7 to 11 cycles, was carried out with a sample-barcoded 5' primer and a J-beta primer mix. From the 5' RACE reads, TCRdb called clonotypes with MiXCR, one entry per CDR3 protein. This sample has fewer than 900,000 distinct CDR3 sequences, with roughly 40% found just once. Sequenced: blood. The receptors stem from a man aged 18 to 35 in good health.

This clonotype was detected only a few times. The chain combines TRBV4-1 with TRBJ2-1; 14 nucleotides agree with TRBD2. The CDR3 has 16 amino acids. V lost 7 bases, J lost 7 bases, and 9 bases stayed unmatched. Germline lookup yields CDR1 MGHRA and CDR2 YSYEKL. The CDR3 bases are TGCGCCAGCACTCCGACTAGCGGGGGGGCGCATAATGAGCAGTTCTTC. It codes for CASTPTSGGAHNEQFF.

The V gene is TRBV29-1, the J gene TRBJ1-2, with D unresolved. This CDR3 region has 15 residues. V dropped 4 bases and J dropped 4 bases, with 19 bases sitting between them. Germline assignment: CDR1 SQVTM and CDR2 ANQGSEA. Here the CDR3 DNA reads TGCAGCGTTGGGGATGAGGACGGGCAGATCTATGGCTACACCTTC. The encoded protein is CSVGDEDGQIYGYTF.

The chain is built from TRBV4-3 and TRBJ2-2; the D gene is possibly TRBD1 (5 bases). Germline values: CDR1 LGHNA, CDR2 YSLEER. This CDR3 is built from 16 residues. Deletions cut 1 base from V and 0 bases from J, with 9 bases between. Here the CDR3 reads CASSQAKGSNTGELFF. In DNA, the CDR3 is TGCGCCAGCAGCCAAGCGAAGGGGTCGAACACCGGGGAGCTGTTTTTT.

The chain recombines TRBV9 with TRBJ2-1, with 7 bases lining up with TRBD1. Germline-derived CDR1 and CDR2 are SGDLS and YYNGEE. This CDR3 comprises 15 residues. J was trimmed by 6 bases and V by 4 bases; bases with no gene match: 10. CDR3 loop: CASSPWGQRLNEQFF. The DNA for the CDR3 is TGTGCCAGCAGCCCCTGGGGACAGAGACTCAATGAGCAGTTCTTC.

This clonotype turned up a few times. Its ends do not fully match the called genes, so a read error is possible. CDR3 amino acids: CAGSLDSGNTIYF. In nucleotides, the CDR3 is TGTGCCGGCAGCTTAGACTCTGGAAACACCATATATTTT. J is TRBJ1-3 and V is TRBV2; D gene ambiguous. This CDR3 is built from 13 residues. Looked up from germline, CDR1 is SNHLY and CDR2 is FYNNEI.

This clonotype has a count of ten or more. The chain carries TRBV29-1 and TRBJ2-1; 8 positions match TRBD2. V shed 1 base, J shed 7 bases, and the junction held 3 bases outside the gene matches. The length of the CDR3 is 13 residues. Germline values: CDR1 SQVTM, CDR2 ANQGSEA. CDR3 DNA sequence: TGCAGCGTTGAAGGCGGGAGGCCTAATGAGCAGTTCTTC. Residues: CSVEGGRPNEQFF.

The genes are TRBV29-1 and TRBJ1-1; D gene unclear. This CDR3 spans 14 amino acids. Per the germline V gene, CDR1 is SQVTM and CDR2 is ANQGSEA. Trimming shortened V by 1 base and J by 0 bases, and 9 bases separated the two germline ends. The CDR3 sequence: CSVEVPGMNTEAFF. CDR3 sequence (DNA): TGCAGCGTTGAAGTTCCGGGGATGAACACTGAAGCTTTCTTT.

The chain is built from TRBV27 and TRBJ2-1; 8 bases line up with TRBD2. CDR1 is MNHEY and CDR2 is SMNVEV in the germline V gene (reference sequence). Losses at the gene ends were 2 bases for V and 3 bases for J; bases not matched to a gene: 3. The CDR3 runs 15 residues. The CDR3 loop is CASSLRSGSYNEQFF. CDR3 coding DNA: TGTGCCAGCAGTTTAAGAAGCGGGAGCTACAATGAGCAGTTCTTC.

V usage is TRBV4-1 and J usage is TRBJ2-5, with 12 positions matching TRBD2. CDR1 and CDR2 (germline): MGHRA, YSYEKL. The CDR3 spans 16 residues. V shed 0 bases, J shed 2 bases, and the junction held 1 base outside the gene matches. The CDR3 here is CASSQETSGGQETQYF. Written as DNA, the CDR3 is TGCGCCAGCAGCCAAGAGACTAGCGGGGGACAAGAGACCCAGTACTTC.